This T cell receptor (beta chain) was identified during a study of blood T cell repertoires in COVID-19. Study at large: Samples taken during acute and convalescent COVID-19 were collected in the United States, Italy and Spain.

Produced via immunoSEQ multiplex PCR; TCRdb's table is partial and in-frame only. The sample has 210,000 or so clones, roughly 90% seen once. Looked up from germline, CDR1 is ENHRY and CDR2 is SYGVKD. The CDR3 is made up of 13 amino acids. The V and J ends lost 10 bases and 7 bases, in that order; junction bases with no gene match: 8. The receptor comes from a man in his fifties or sixties with acute or convalescent COVID-19. This sequence joins TRBV10-3 and TRBJ1-1, with 11 bases aligning to TRBD1. The specimen was peripheral blood. The CDR3 spells CATLGQGAHEAFF. The CDR3 nucleotides read TGTGCCACCTTAGGACAGGGGGCGCATGAAGCTTTCTTT.